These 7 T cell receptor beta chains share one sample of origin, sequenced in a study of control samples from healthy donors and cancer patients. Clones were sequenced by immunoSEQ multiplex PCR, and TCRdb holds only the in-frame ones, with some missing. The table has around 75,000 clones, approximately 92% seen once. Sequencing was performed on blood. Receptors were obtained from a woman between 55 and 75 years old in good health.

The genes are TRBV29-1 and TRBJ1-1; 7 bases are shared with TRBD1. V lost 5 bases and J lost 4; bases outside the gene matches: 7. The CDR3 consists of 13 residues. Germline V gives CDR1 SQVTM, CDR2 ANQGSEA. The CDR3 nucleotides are TGCAGCGTTTTCCGACAGGGTCGCACTGAAGCTTTCTTT. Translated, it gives CSVFRQGRTEAFF.

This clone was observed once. The CDR3 protein is CASSARTSGRNEQFF. The CDR3 bases are TGTGCCAGCAGCGCCAGGACTAGCGGGCGGAATGAGCAGTTCTTC. The rearrangement joins TRBV9 to TRBJ2-1, with TRBD2 matching over 11 bases. The CDR3 is made up of 15 amino acids. Unmatched junction bases numbered 6, after V lost 3 bases and J lost 7 bases. Germline V gives CDR1 SGDLS, CDR2 YYNGEE.

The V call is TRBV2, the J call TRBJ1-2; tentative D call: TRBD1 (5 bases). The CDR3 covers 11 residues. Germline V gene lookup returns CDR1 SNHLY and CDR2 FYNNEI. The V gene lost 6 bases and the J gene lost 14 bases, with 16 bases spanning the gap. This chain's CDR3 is CASSAGTFPTF. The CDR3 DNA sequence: TGTGCCAGCAGCGCGGGGACTTTCCCTACCTTC.

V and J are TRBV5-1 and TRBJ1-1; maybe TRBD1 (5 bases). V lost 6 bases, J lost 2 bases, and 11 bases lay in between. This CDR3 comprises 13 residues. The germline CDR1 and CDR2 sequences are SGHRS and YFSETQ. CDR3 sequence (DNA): TGCGCCAGCACCGAGACAGATAACACTGAAGCTTTCTTT. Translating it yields CASTETDNTEAFF.

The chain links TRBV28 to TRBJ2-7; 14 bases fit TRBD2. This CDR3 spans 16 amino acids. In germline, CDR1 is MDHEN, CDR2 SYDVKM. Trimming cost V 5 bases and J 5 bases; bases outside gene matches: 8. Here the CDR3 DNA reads TGTGCCAGCAGTCCGGGACTAGCGGGAGTGGTCGACGAGCAGTACTTC. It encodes CASSPGLAGVVDEQYF.

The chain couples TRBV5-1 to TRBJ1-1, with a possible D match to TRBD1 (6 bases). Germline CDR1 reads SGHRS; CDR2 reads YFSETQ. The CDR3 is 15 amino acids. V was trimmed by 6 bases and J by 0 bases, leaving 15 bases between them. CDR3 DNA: TGCGCCAGCACTGCATTGGGGGCTATGAACACTGAAGCTTTCTTT. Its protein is CASTALGAMNTEAFF. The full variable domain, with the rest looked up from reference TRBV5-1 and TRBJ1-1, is KAGVTQTPRYLIKTRGQQVTLSCSPISGHRSVSWYQQTPGQGLQFLFEYFSETQRNKGNFPGRFSGRQFSNSRSEMNVSTLELGDSALYLCASTALGAMNTEAFFGQGTRLTVV.

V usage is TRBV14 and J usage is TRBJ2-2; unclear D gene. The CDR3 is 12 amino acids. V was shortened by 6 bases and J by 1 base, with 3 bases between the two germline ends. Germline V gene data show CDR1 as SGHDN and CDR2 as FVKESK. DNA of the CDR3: TGTGCCAGCAGTCAGAACACCGGGGAGCTGTTTTTT. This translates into CASSQNTGELFF.